This T cell receptor beta chain was sequenced for a study of blood T cell repertoires in COVID-19. Overall study: Both acute and convalescent COVID-19 samples were obtained from the United States, Italy and Spain. Nucleic acid was either cDNA or gDNA, and it came from T cells, B-cell-depleted T cells, or PBMCs.

Germline CDR1 and CDR2: SGHNT and YYREEE (reference sequence). Between the trimmed V and J ends, which lost 0 bases and 9 bases, there was a span of 8 bases. The CDR3 is 12 residues long. In the study's own analysis: Reference gene primer amplification gave nucleated cell count estimates. Here immunoSEQ multiplex PCR was the method, and the copy in TCRdb shows in-frame clones only, minus some. That table supplies the V and J calls and clone size; D and trimming were determined from the DNA. In the table there are around 20,000 clones, about 91% of which are singletons. This TCR derives from a human donor in a cohort sampled during active COVID-19. The donor label of this sample is uncertain. The chain employs TRBV5-4 and TRBJ2-3, with D possibly TRBD2 on 7 matching bases. The source material was peripheral blood. In DNA form, the CDR3 reads TGTGCCAGCAGCTTGGAGGGGGGGACGCAGTATTTT. Residues: CASSLEGGTQYF.